These 15 T cell receptor beta chains share one sample of origin, sequenced in a study of T cell responses to AZD1222 COVID-19 vaccine. Method: immunoSEQ multiplex PCR; TCRdb's copy keeps in-frame clones and lacks some. The data show 55,000 to 65,000 clones, approximately 85% seen once. The material sequenced was peripheral blood, taken on day 0 of AZD1222 vaccination. The receptors shown here come from an adult in good health.

Comment on this clone: The same CDR3 arises from other DNA sequences in this sample as well. The chain links TRBV14 to TRBJ2-1; D not resolved. This CDR3 has 13 residues. The V and J ends lost 1 base and 7 bases respectively, with 8 bases between them. Germline V gene lookup returns CDR1 SGHDN and CDR2 FVKESK. The CDR3 DNA follows: TGTGCCAGCAGCCAAGCGATCGGGAATGAGCAGTTCTTC. This sequence encodes CASSQAIGNEQFF.

The V gene is TRBV29-1, the J gene TRBJ1-6; TRBD1 aligns across 7 bases. V was pared by 4 bases and J by 7 bases, with 4 bases of the junction left unmatched. This CDR3 spans 13 amino acids. Germline V CDR1 and CDR2: SQVTM, ANQGSEA. The CDR3 region is CSVGTGENSPLHF. The CDR3 DNA reads TGCAGCGTTGGGACAGGTGAAAATTCACCCCTCCACTTT.

The chain couples TRBV4-2 to TRBJ2-2, with 8 bases fitting TRBD2. V was clipped by 6 bases and J by 0 bases; unmatched bases: 3. This CDR3 is 15 amino acids long. The germline CDR1 and CDR2 sequences are LGHNA and YNFKEQ. CDR3 sequence reads: CASSPGGTNTGELFF. The CDR3 DNA follows: TGTGCCAGCAGTCCGGGGGGGACGAACACCGGGGAGCTGTTTTTT.

The chain has TRBV7-8 and TRBJ2-2, with 11 nucleotides matching TRBD2. CDR1 and CDR2 (germline): SGHVS, FQNEAQ. CDR3 length equals 16 residues. The junction had 2 bases not matched to a gene; V was cut back by 0 bases and J by 5 bases. The CDR3: CASSLATSGGTGELFF. DNA for the CDR3: TGTGCCAGCAGCTTAGCAACTAGCGGGGGTACCGGGGAGCTGTTTTTT.

J is TRBJ2-6 and V is TRBV5-4; D is possibly TRBD1 or TRBD2 (5 bases each). V dropped 4 bases and J dropped 3 bases, with 14 bases sitting between them. Germline V lookup: CDR1 SGHNT, CDR2 YYREEE (reference sequence). This CDR3 comprises 16 residues. The CDR3 spells CASSRDVYDGANVLTF. The CDR3 region has the DNA TGTGCCAGCAGCCGGGACGTTTACGATGGGGCCAACGTCCTGACTTTC.

CDR3 bases: TGTGCCAGCAGCTTGGGCAGAGGTAGCACAGATACGCAGTATTTT. This translates into CASSLGRGSTDTQYF. This chain uses TRBV5-6 with TRBJ2-3; D is uncertain. Trimming removed 0 bases from V and 0 bases from J, with 8 bases in between. The CDR3 has 15 amino acids. Germline V gene lookup returns CDR1 SGHDT and CDR2 YYEEEE.

This rearrangement joins TRBV5-1 to TRBJ1-2, with D possibly being TRBD1 (5 bases). Trimming took 0 bases from V and 5 from J, leaving 11 bases between them. Germline lookup yields CDR1 SGHRS and CDR2 YFSETQ. The CDR3 runs 14 residues. DNA of the CDR3: TGCGCCAGCAGCTTGGGTGGGGGAGAATATGGCTACACCTTC. This gives the protein CASSLGGGEYGYTF.

This clone was observed a single time. The CDR3 sequence: CASSLVAGISTGELFF. CDR3 DNA: TGTGCCAGCTCATTAGTAGCGGGGATCAGCACCGGGGAGCTGTTTTTT. The rearrangement joins TRBV18 to TRBJ2-2; TRBD2 matches 8 bases. With V trimmed by 5 bases and J by 4 bases, 9 bases remained unmatched. The CDR3 spans 16 residues. Germline assignment: CDR1 KGHSH and CDR2 LQKENI.

This chain connects TRBV5-4 to TRBJ2-7; D may correspond to TRBD1 or TRBD2 (5 bases each). Germline CDR1 reads SGHNT; CDR2 reads YYREEE (reference sequence). The length of the CDR3 is 12 residues. V was trimmed by 3 bases and J by 1 base, leaving 5 bases between them. The CDR3 bases are TGTGCCAGCAGCTGGGGGTCCTACGAGCAGTACTTC. Its protein product is CASSWGSYEQYF.

A note on this clone: The same CDR3 can be traced to other DNA sequences in this sample. J is TRBJ2-1 and V is TRBV19, with D tentatively TRBD1 (5 bases). Germline V gene sequence: CDR1 LNHDA, CDR2 SQIVND (reference sequence). This CDR3 spans 15 amino acids. V shed 1 base and J shed 3 bases, with 10 bases lying between them. The CDR3 coding sequence is TGTGCCAGTAGTATAGGTCAGGGAAGCTACAATGAGCAGTTCTTC. Translation: CASSIGQGSYNEQFF. The full variable domain, in which reference TRBV19 and TRBJ2-1 provide the parts outside the CDR3, is DGGITQSPKYLFRKEGQNVTLSCEQNLNHDAMYWYRQDPGQGLRLIYYSQIVNDFQKGDIAEGYSVSREKKESFPLTVTSAQKNPTAFYLCASSIGQGSYNEQFFGPGTRLTVL.

The chain recombines TRBV7-9 with TRBJ2-2, with 9 bases that match TRBD1. V lost 5 bases and J lost 5; bases outside the gene matches: 6. The CDR3 covers 15 residues. Looked up from germline, CDR1 is SEHNR and CDR2 is FQNEAQ (reference sequence). In DNA, the CDR3 is TGTGCCAGCAGCCGGACAGGGGTGACGACCGGGGAGCTGTTTTTT. It codes for CASSRTGVTTGELFF.

This chain connects TRBV19 to TRBJ1-1, with unresolved D. The CDR3 sequence is 13 residues long. Per the germline V gene, CDR1 is LNHDA and CDR2 is SQIVND (reference sequence). V lost 3 bases to trimming and J lost 0 bases, with 5 bases between them. CDR3: CASSIWVNTEAFF. As DNA, the CDR3 is TGTGCCAGTAGTATCTGGGTGAACACTGAAGCTTTCTTT.

The rearrangement joins TRBV6-5 to TRBJ1-6, with no clear D. CDR1 and CDR2 (germline): MNHEY, SVGAGI. V lost 9 bases and J lost 0, with 6 bases in between. The CDR3 consists of 13 residues. The CDR3 sequence: CASQNSYNSPLHF. The DNA of the CDR3 is TGTGCCAGTCAAAACTCCTATAATTCACCCCTCCACTTT.

This rearrangement joins TRBV12-3 or TRBV12-4 to TRBJ2-5, with D unclear. V lost 1 base to trimming and J lost 2 bases, with 5 bases between them. The CDR3 loop spans 13 amino acids. CDR3 region: CASSLDRQETQYF. The CDR3 region has the DNA TGTGCCAGCAGTTTAGACAGACAAGAGACCCAGTACTTC.

This chain links TRBV5-8 with TRBJ2-1; no clear D. The CDR3 length is 12 residues. Germline assignment: CDR1 SGHTS and CDR2 YDEGEE. V was pared by 2 bases and J by 7 bases, with 7 bases between. For the CDR3, the DNA is TGTGCCAGCAGCTTCGAAGGTAATGAGCAGTTCTTC. This codes for CASSFEGNEQFF. The variable domain in full, with the rest retrieved from reference TRBV5-8 and TRBJ2-1, is EAGVTQSPTHLIKTRGQQATLRCSPISGHTSVYWYQQALGLGLQFLLWYDEGEERNRGNFPPRFSGRQFPNYSSELNVNALELEDSALYLCASSFEGNEQFFGPGTRLTVL.